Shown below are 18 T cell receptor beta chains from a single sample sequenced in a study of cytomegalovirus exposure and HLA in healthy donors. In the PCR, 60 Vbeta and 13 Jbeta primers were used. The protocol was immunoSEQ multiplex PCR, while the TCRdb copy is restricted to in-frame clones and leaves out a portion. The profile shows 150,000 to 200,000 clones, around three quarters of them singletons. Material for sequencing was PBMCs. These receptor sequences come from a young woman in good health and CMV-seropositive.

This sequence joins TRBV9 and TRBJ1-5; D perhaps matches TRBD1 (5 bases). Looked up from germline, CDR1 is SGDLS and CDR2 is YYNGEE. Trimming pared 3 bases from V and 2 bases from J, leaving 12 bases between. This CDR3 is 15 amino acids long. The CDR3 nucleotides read TGTGCCAGCAGCGCCCAGGGCCGGGGCAATCAGCCCCAGCATTTT. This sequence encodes CASSAQGRGNQPQHF.

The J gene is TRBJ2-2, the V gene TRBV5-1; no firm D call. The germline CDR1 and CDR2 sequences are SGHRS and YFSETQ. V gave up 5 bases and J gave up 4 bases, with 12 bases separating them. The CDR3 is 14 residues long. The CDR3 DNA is TGCGCCAGCAGGCCAATACTACTCACCGGGGAGCTGTTTTTT. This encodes CASRPILLTGELFF.

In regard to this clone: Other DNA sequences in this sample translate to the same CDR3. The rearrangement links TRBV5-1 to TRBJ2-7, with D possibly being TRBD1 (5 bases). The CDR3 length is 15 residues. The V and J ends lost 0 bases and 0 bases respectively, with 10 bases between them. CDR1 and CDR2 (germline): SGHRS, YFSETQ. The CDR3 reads CASSLGQGFSYEQYF. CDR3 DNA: TGCGCCAGCAGCTTGGGTCAGGGTTTCTCCTACGAGCAGTACTTC.

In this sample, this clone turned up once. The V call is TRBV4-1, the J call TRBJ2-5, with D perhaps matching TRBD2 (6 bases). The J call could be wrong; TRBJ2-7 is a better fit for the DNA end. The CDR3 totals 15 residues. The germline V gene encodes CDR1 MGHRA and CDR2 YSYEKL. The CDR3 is CASSPAGLPPYEQYF. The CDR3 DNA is TGCGCCAGCAGCCCTGCGGGACTCCCACCCTACGAGCAGTACTTC.

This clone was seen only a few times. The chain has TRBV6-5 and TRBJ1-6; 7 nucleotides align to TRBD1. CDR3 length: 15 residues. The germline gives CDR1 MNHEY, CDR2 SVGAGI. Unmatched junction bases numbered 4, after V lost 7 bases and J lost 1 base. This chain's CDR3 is CASTGGRSYNSPLHF. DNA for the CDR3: TGTGCCAGCACAGGGGGTAGATCCTATAATTCACCCCTCCACTTT.

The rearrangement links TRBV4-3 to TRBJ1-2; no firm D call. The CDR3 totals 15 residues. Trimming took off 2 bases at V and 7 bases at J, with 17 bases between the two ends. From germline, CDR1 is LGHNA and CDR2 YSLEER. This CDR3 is CASSQLGAGEIGYTF. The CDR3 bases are TGCGCCAGCAGCCAACTGGGCGCCGGGGAGATTGGCTACACCTTC.

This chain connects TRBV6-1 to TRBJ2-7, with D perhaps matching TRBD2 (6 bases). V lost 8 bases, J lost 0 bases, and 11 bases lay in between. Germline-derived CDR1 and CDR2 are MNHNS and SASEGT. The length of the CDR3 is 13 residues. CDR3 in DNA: TGTGCCAGCGGTGCGGGGAGCTCCTACGAGCAGTACTTC. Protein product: CASGAGSSYEQYF.

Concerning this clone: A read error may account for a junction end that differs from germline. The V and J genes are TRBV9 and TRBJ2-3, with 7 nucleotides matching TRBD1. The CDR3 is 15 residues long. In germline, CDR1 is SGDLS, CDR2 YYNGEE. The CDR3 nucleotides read TGTACCAGCAGCGTAGGACAGGCCTCACTCGATACGCAGTATTTT. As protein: CTSSVGQASLDTQYF.

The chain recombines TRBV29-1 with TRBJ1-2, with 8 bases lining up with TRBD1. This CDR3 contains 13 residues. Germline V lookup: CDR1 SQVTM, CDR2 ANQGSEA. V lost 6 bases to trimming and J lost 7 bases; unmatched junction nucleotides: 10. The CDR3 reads CSVMDRVGGGYTF. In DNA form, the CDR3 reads TGCAGCGTGATGGACAGGGTTGGTGGTGGCTACACCTTC.

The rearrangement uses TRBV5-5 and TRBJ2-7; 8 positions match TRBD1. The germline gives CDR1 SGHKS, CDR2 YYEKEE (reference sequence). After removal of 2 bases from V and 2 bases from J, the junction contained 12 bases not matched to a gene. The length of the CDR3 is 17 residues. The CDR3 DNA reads TGTGCCAGCAGCTTAAGACAGGGGAGCGAATTGACCTACGAGCAGTACTTC. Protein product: CASSLRQGSELTYEQYF.

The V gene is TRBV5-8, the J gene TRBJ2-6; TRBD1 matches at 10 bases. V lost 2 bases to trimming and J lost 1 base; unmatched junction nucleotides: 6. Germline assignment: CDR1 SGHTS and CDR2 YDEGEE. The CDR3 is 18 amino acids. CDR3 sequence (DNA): TGTGCCAGCAGCTTATGGACAGGGGGGGGTTCTGGGGCCAACGTCCTGACTTTC. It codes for CASSLWTGGGSGANVLTF.

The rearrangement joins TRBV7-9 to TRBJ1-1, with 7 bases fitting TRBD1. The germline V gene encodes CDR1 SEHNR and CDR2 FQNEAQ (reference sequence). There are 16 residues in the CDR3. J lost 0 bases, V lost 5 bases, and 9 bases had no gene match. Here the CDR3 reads CASSPNRGPMNTEAFF. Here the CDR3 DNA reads TGTGCCAGCAGCCCAAACAGGGGTCCTATGAACACTGAAGCTTTCTTT. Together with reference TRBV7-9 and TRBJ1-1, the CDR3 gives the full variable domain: DTGVSQNPRHKITKRGQNVTFRCDPISEHNRLYWYRQTLGQGPEFLTYFQNEAQLEKSRLLSDRFSAERPKGSFSTLEIQRTEQGDSAMYLCASSPNRGPMNTEAFFGQGTRLTVV.

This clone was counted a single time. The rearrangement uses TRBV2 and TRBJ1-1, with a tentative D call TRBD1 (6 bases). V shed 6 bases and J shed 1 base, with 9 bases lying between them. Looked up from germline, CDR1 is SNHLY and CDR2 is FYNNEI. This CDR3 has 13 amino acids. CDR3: CASRDRENTEAFF. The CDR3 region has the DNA TGTGCCAGCAGGGACAGAGAGAACACTGAAGCTTTCTTT.

CDR3 nucleotides: TGTGCCAGCAGAAAAACAGGGCCCAACTATGGCTACACCTTC. Translation gives CASRKTGPNYGYTF. This rearrangement joins TRBV5-6 to TRBJ1-2; perhaps TRBD1 as D (6 bases). Trimming removed 5 bases at V and 2 bases at J, with 13 bases between. The germline V gene encodes CDR1 SGHDT and CDR2 YYEEEE. The CDR3 covers 14 residues.

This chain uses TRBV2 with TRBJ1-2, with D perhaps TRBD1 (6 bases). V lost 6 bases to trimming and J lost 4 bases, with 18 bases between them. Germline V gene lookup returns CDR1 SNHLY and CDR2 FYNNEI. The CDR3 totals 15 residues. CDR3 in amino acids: CASSEDAGAGYGYTF. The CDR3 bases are TGTGCCAGCAGCGAGGACGCGGGGGCAGGCTATGGCTACACCTTC.

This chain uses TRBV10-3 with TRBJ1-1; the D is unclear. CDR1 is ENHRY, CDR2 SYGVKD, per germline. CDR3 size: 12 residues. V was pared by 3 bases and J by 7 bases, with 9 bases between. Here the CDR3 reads CAISEFDSEAFF. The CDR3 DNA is TGTGCCATCAGTGAATTTGATAGTGAAGCTTTCTTT.

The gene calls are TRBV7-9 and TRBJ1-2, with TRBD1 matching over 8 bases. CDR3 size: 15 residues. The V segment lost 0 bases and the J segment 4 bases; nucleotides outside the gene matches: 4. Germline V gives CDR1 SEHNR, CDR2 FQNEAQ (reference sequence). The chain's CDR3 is CASSLAQQGAYGYTF. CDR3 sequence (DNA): TGTGCCAGCAGCTTAGCACAGCAGGGGGCCTATGGCTACACCTTC.

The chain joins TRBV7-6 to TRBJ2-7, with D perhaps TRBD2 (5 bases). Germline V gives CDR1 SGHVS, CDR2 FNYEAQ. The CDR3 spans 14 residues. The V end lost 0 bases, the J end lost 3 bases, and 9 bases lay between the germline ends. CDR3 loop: CASSLAVGSYEQYF. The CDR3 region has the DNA TGTGCCAGCAGCTTAGCTGTGGGGAGCTACGAGCAGTACTTC.